One sample yielded the 23 T cell receptor beta chains listed below, sequenced in a study of blood T cell repertoires in COVID-19. The repertoire was sequenced with immunoSEQ multiplex PCR; TCRdb's copy has only in-frame clones and lacks some. Seen here are fewer than 200,000 clones, about 85% observed once, and the top ten hold around 7.8%. Material: peripheral blood. Receptors originate from a woman aged 60-75 years with acute or convalescent COVID-19.

A single count supports this clone. This chain connects TRBV4-2 to TRBJ2-4; weak D call: TRBD2 (5 bases). The CDR3 spans 18 residues. Germline CDR1 reads LGHNA; CDR2 reads YNFKEQ. V was cut by 0 bases and J by 1 base, with 16 bases left in between. Written as DNA, the CDR3 is TGTGCCAGCAGCCAAGACCCCATGGGGAGAGGGGCCAAAAACATTCAGTACTTC. It yields the protein CASSQDPMGRGAKNIQYF.

The chain is built from TRBV24-1 and TRBJ1-2; unclear D gene. The germline gives CDR1 KGHDR, CDR2 SFDVKD. Deletions cut 1 base from V and 8 bases from J, with 13 bases between. The length of the CDR3 is 14 residues. The CDR3, as DNA: TGTGCCACCAGTGATTTAAGTAGGAGTGTCGGCTACACCTTC. It specifies CATSDLSRSVGYTF.

The chain combines TRBV6-5 with TRBJ2-5; 13 bases map to TRBD2. Trimming at V came to 2 bases and at J to 2 bases, leaving 2 bases not matched to a gene. The CDR3 sequence is 16 residues long. Per germline, CDR1 MNHEY and CDR2 SVGAGI. The CDR3 reads CASSYPTSGGQETQYF. In nucleotides, the CDR3 is TGTGCCAGCAGTTACCCGACTAGCGGGGGGCAAGAGACCCAGTACTTC.

This clone was counted once. The chain has TRBV7-3 and TRBJ2-2, with 12 bases that match TRBD2. Germline lookup yields CDR1 SGHTA and CDR2 FQGTGA. The CDR3 is 19 amino acids. The V and J ends lost 5 bases and 1 base, in that order; junction bases with no gene match: 11. CDR3 coding DNA: TGTGCCAGCAGCCCTAGGGGGACTAGCGGGCGACTGAACACCGGGGAGCTGTTTTTT. It translates to CASSPRGTSGRLNTGELFF.

This clone came up once. The chain couples TRBV27 to TRBJ1-1, with a tentative D call TRBD1 (5 bases). CDR1 is MNHEY, CDR2 SMNVEV, per germline (reference sequence). Trimming removed 7 bases from V and 0 bases from J, with 9 bases in between. The CDR3 is 13 amino acids. Here the CDR3 reads CASKWDLNTEAFF. The CDR3 DNA reads as TGTGCCAGCAAATGGGACTTGAACACTGAAGCTTTCTTT.

The chain joins TRBV20-1 to TRBJ1-5, with D possibly matching TRBD1 (6 bases). CDR1 is DFQATT, CDR2 SNEGSKA, per germline (reference sequence). This CDR3 spans 13 amino acids. Trimming removed 3 bases at V and 5 bases at J, with 11 bases between. The CDR3 region has the DNA TGCAGTGCTAGTAAGGCAGGGGATCAGCCCCAGCATTTT. Translating gives CSASKAGDQPQHF.

The rearrangement joins TRBV29-1 to TRBJ2-7; the match to TRBD1 covers 7 bases. The J segment lost 1 base and the V segment lost 0 bases, leaving 0 bases of the junction unmatched. The CDR3 totals 13 residues. Germline V gene sequence: CDR1 SQVTM, CDR2 ANQGSEA. CDR3 protein: CSVEDRGSYEQYF. The CDR3, as DNA: TGCAGCGTTGAAGACAGGGGGTCCTACGAGCAGTACTTC.

CDR3 sequence: CASSPRATSVEQYF. The CDR3 region has the DNA TGCGCCAGCAGCCCGCGGGCCACTAGCGTCGAGCAGTACTTC. The genes are TRBV5-1 and TRBJ2-7; 7 bases are a match to TRBD2. The CDR3 spans 14 residues. The germline V gene encodes CDR1 SGHRS and CDR2 YFSETQ. Trimming took 4 bases from V and 6 from J; bases not matched to a gene: 10.

The rearrangement uses TRBV19 and TRBJ2-5; 7 bases map to TRBD2. The CDR3 is 14 residues long. Germline V gene sequence: CDR1 LNHDA, CDR2 SQIVND (reference sequence). Germline trimming cut 4 bases from V and 2 bases from J; bases unmatched to any gene: 4. CDR3 bases: TGTGCCAGTAGTAAGGTCGGGGGGCAAGAGACCCAGTACTTC. It codes for CASSKVGGQETQYF.

The gene calls are TRBV5-1 and TRBJ1-5, with TRBD1 as a possible D gene (6 bases). The CDR3 runs to 16 residues. V dropped 0 bases and J dropped 4 bases, with 14 bases sitting between them. Looked up from germline, CDR1 is SGHRS and CDR2 is YFSETQ. CDR3 sequence: CASSLGDTGLNQPQHF. As DNA, the CDR3 is TGCGCCAGCAGCTTGGGGGATACAGGGCTAAATCAGCCCCAGCATTTT.

V gene TRBV3-1 (or the pseudogene TRBV3-2) combines with J gene TRBJ2-7; 7 positions agree with TRBD1. The CDR3 runs to 15 residues. Germline V CDR1 and CDR2: LGHDT, YNNKEL (reference sequence). Trimming cost V 4 bases and J 6 bases; bases outside gene matches: 12. Written as DNA, the CDR3 is TGTGCCAGCAGCCTTGGGGCAGGGGGATCGGGCGAGCAGTACTTC. Residues: CASSLGAGGSGEQYF.

This rearrangement joins TRBV28 to TRBJ1-1, with D tentatively TRBD1 (5 bases). Germline V gives CDR1 MDHEN, CDR2 SYDVKM. The CDR3 length is 13 residues. V lost 11 bases, J lost 2 bases, and 15 bases lay in between. CDR3 protein: CAVGRTTNTEAFF. In nucleotides, the CDR3 is TGTGCCGTAGGGAGGACAACCAACACTGAAGCTTTCTTT.

This sequence joins TRBV18 and TRBJ2-7; 10 nucleotides match TRBD1. Trimming at V came to 3 bases and at J to 3 bases, leaving 2 bases not matched to a gene. Looked up from germline, CDR1 is KGHSH and CDR2 is LQKENI. The CDR3 is made up of 14 amino acids. CDR3 DNA: TGTGCCAGCTCACCCGGGACAGGGGACTACGAGCAGTACTTC. It codes for CASSPGTGDYEQYF.

This chain uses TRBV3-1 (or the pseudogene TRBV3-2) with TRBJ1-1; D perhaps matches TRBD1 (6 bases). The germline V gene has CDR1 LGHDT and CDR2 YNNKEL (reference sequence). The CDR3 has 15 amino acids. With 0 bases removed from V and 3 bases from J, the gap between germline ends came to 11 bases. DNA for the CDR3: TGTGCCAGCAGCCAAGATCTAGGGGGGGACACTGAAGCTTTCTTT. It specifies CASSQDLGGDTEAFF.

This clone was seen just once. The rearrangement uses TRBV10-3 and TRBJ2-3, with 10 bases matching TRBD2. The CDR3 sequence is 18 residues long. The V gene's germline CDR1 is ENHRY and CDR2 SYGVKD. The junction had 9 bases not matched to a gene; V was cut back by 3 bases and J by 0 bases. The CDR3 protein is CAISDALAGASSTDTQYF. CDR3 in DNA: TGTGCCATCAGTGACGCCCTAGCGGGGGCCTCTAGCACAGATACGCAGTATTTT.

V is TRBV28 and J is TRBJ1-1; D gene ambiguous. V lost 4 bases and J lost 12, with 12 bases in between. The CDR3 is 11 amino acids. CDR1 is MDHEN and CDR2 is SYDVKM in the germline V gene. The CDR3 spells CASSSPLESFF. CDR3 DNA: TGTGCCAGCAGTTCCCCGCTCGAGTCTTTCTTT.

The chain employs TRBV3-1 (or the pseudogene TRBV3-2) and TRBJ2-1; no clear D gene. CDR1 is LGHDT, CDR2 YNNKEL, per germline (reference sequence). V lost 1 base and J 5 bases, leaving 6 bases between the germline ends. The CDR3 has 13 amino acids. The CDR3 loop reads CASSQGRNNEQFF. CDR3 in DNA: TGTGCCAGCAGCCAAGGCAGGAACAATGAGCAGTTCTTC.

This clone is a singleton in its sample. The V call is TRBV5-6, the J call TRBJ1-1; D perhaps matches TRBD1 (5 bases). The CDR3 consists of 14 residues. The germline CDR1 and CDR2 sequences are SGHDT and YYEEEE. V was shortened by 1 base and J by 3 bases, with 10 bases between the two germline ends. The CDR3 nucleotides read TGTGCCAGCAGCTTGATTCAGGGATACACTGAAGCTTTCTTT. This codes for CASSLIQGYTEAFF.

To note about this clone: No DNA is shown, since the ends of the CDR3 on it are uncertain; the CDR3 is the one TCRdb lists. The chain uses TRBV6-1 and TRBJ2-1; no check of the table's D call, TRBD1, against the DNA was made. Germline values: CDR1 MNHNS, CDR2 SASEGT. The CDR3 totals 16 residues, both ends included. CDR3 amino acids: CASSETVGQGAAIRFF.

This clone was seen only once. V is TRBV4-1 and J is TRBJ2-2, with D perhaps TRBD2 (5 bases). The CDR3 runs to 16 residues. Germline lookup yields CDR1 MGHRA and CDR2 YSYEKL. V gave up 2 bases and J gave up 3 bases, with 13 bases separating them. CDR3 residues: CASSQRGLRDTGELFF. The CDR3 DNA reads as TGCGCCAGCAGCCAACGGGGTTTAAGGGACACCGGGGAGCTGTTTTTT.

The chain recombines TRBV19 with TRBJ2-3; 10 bases map to TRBD2. Germline-derived CDR1 and CDR2 are LNHDA and SQIVND (reference sequence). The CDR3 has 13 residues. V lost 10 bases and J lost 1; bases outside the gene matches: 2. CDR3 sequence reads: CATGLAGTDTQYF. As DNA, the CDR3 is TGTGCCACCGGACTAGCGGGCACAGATACGCAGTATTTT.

V and J are TRBV27 and TRBJ1-2; a weak D match, TRBD1 (5 bases). V shed 6 bases and J shed 11 bases, with 28 bases lying between them. CDR1 and CDR2 (germline): MNHEY, SMNVEV (reference sequence). The CDR3 length is 16 residues. CDR3 region: CASSLDLDSSGWPYTF. The CDR3 DNA sequence: TGTGCCAGCAGCCTAGACCTAGACAGTTCCGGTTGGCCGTACACCTTC.

The chain carries TRBV15 and TRBJ2-7, with D perhaps TRBD2 (6 bases). V was clipped by 5 bases and J by 4 bases, with 15 bases between them. Germline lookup yields CDR1 LNHNV and CDR2 YYDKDF (reference sequence). CDR3 length equals 14 residues. The DNA of the CDR3 is TGTGCCACCAGCGGTGGGATTGGGGGGTACGAGCAGTACTTC. Translated: CATSGGIGGYEQYF.